The 2 T cell receptor beta chains given below trace back to one sample, sequenced in a study of blood T cell repertoires in COVID-19. Clones were sequenced by immunoSEQ multiplex PCR, and TCRdb holds only the in-frame ones, with some missing. Altogether 200,000 or so clones are present, approximately 80% being singletons, with the ten largest covering 8% to 13%. Sequencing was performed on peripheral blood. Receptors were obtained from a woman at least 80 years old with acute or convalescent COVID-19.

The V gene is TRBV30, the J gene TRBJ2-2; D possibly corresponds to TRBD2 (6 bases). The V gene lost 6 bases and the J gene lost 1 base, with 9 bases spanning the gap. Germline CDR1 GTSNPN, CDR2 SVGIG (reference sequence). The CDR3 length is 13 residues. CDR3 loop: CACGGGNTGELFF. CDR3 bases: TGTGCCTGTGGGGGAGGGAACACCGGGGAGCTGTTTTTT. The variable domain in full, with the rest retrieved from reference TRBV30 and TRBJ2-2, is SQTIHQWPATLVQPVGSPLSLECTVEGTSNPNLYWYRQAAGRGLQLLFYSVGIGQISSEVPQNLSASRPQDRQFILSSKKLLLSDSGFYLCACGGGNTGELFFGEGSRLTVL.

A word on this clone: This CDR3 is also generated by other DNA sequences in the sample. The rearrangement joins TRBV30 to TRBJ2-1, with a weak D call TRBD2 (5 bases). The ends were cut back, 4 bases at V and 0 bases at J, with 13 bases in the middle. The V gene's germline CDR1 is GTSNPN and CDR2 SVGIG (reference sequence). This CDR3 has 15 amino acids. Here the CDR3 reads CAWIGGSSSYNEQFF. For the CDR3, the DNA is TGTGCCTGGATAGGCGGGTCTAGCTCCTACAATGAGCAGTTCTTC. Looking up the rest from reference TRBV30 and TRBJ2-1 gives the full variable domain: SQTIHQWPATLVQPVGSPLSLECTVEGTSNPNLYWYRQAAGRGLQLLFYSVGIGQISSEVPQNLSASRPQDRQFILSSKKLLLSDSGFYLCAWIGGSSSYNEQFFGPGTRLTVL.